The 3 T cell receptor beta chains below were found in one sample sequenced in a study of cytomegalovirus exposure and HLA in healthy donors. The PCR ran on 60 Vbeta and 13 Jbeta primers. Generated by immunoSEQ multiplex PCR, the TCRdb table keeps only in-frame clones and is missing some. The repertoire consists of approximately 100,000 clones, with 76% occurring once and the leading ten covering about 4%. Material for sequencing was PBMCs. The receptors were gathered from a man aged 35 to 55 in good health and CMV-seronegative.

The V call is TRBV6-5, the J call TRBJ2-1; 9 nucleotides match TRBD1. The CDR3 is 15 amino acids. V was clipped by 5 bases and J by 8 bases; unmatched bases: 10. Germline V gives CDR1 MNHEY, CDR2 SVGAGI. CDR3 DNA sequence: TGTGCCAGCAGTCACAACAGGGGGCGGGAGCATGAGCAGTTCTTC. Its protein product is CASSHNRGREHEQFF.

CDR3 DNA: TGCGCCAGCAGCTCAAGTTATTCAGGGGGCTTGAACTATGGCTACACCTTC. Protein product: CASSSSYSGGLNYGYTF. This chain links TRBV5-1 with TRBJ1-2; 8 bases line up with TRBD1. J lost 2 bases, V lost 3 bases, and 12 bases had no gene match. This CDR3 is built from 17 residues. Germline CDR1 SGHRS, CDR2 YFSETQ. Full variable domain (missing parts from reference TRBV5-1 and TRBJ1-2): KAGVTQTPRYLIKTRGQQVTLSCSPISGHRSVSWYQQTPGQGLQFLFEYFSETQRNKGNFPGRFSGRQFSNSRSEMNVSTLELGDSALYLCASSSSYSGGLNYGYTFGSGTRLTVV.

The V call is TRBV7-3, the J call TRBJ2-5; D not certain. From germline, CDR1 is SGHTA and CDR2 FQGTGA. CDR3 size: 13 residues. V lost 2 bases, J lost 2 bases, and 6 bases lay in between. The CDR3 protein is CASSLERQETQYF. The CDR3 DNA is TGTGCCAGCAGCTTAGAACGGCAAGAGACCCAGTACTTC.